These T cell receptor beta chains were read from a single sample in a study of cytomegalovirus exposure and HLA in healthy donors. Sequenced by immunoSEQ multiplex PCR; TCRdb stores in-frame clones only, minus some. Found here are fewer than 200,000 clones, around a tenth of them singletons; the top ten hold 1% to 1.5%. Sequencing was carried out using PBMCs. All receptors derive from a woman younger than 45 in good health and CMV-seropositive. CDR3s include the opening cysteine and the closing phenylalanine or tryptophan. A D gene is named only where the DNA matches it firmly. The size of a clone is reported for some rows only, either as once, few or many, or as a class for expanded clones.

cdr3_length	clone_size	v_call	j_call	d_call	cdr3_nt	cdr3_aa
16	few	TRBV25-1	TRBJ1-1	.	TGTGCCAGCAGTGATGGTTCTGCAGGGCGGGGCACTGAAGCTTTCTTT	CASSDGSAGRGTEAFF
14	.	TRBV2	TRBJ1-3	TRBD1	TGTGCCAGCAAGGGACAGATCTCTGGAAACACCATATATTTT	CASKGQISGNTIYF
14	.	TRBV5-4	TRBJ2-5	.	TGTGCCAGCAGCTTGCGTGAAGGAGGAGAGACCCAGTACTTC	CASSLREGGETQYF
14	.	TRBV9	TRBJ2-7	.	TGTGCCAGCAGCGTAGCTACAGGAGCCTACGAGCAGTACTTC	CASSVATGAYEQYF
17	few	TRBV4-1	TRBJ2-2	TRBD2	TGCGCCAGCAGCCTCCGGACTAGCGGGATTAACACCGGGGAGCTGTTTTTT	CASSLRTSGINTGELFF
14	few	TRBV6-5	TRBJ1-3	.	TGTGCCAGCAGTTATGGGACTGCTGGAAACACCATATATTTT	CASSYGTAGNTIYF
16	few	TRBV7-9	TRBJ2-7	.	TGTGCCAGCAGCCCTTTAATGGTGGGCAGTTCCTACGAGCAGTACTTC	CASSPLMVGSSYEQYF
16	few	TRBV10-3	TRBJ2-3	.	TGTGCCATCAGTGAAAATCCGCGAGCTAGCACAGATACGCAGTATTTT	CAISENPRASTDTQYF
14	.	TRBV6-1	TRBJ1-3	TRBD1	TGTGCCAGCAGGCTACAGGGGGCTGGAAACACCATATATTTT	CASRLQGAGNTIYF
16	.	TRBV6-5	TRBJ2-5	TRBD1	TGTGCCAGCAGTTACACCCGCCGGACAGGGGGAGAGACCCAGTACTTC	CASSYTRRTGGETQYF
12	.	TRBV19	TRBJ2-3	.	TGTGCCAGTAGTATAGGAGGGTCGGCGGTGTATTTT	CASSIGGSAVYF
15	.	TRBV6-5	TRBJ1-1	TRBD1	TGTGCCAGCAGTTACTCGTCAGGGGGTTACACTGAAGCTTTCTTT	CASSYSSGGYTEAFF
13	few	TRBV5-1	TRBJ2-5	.	TGCGCCAGCAGCTTTGAGGGCCACGAGACCCAGTACTTC	CASSFEGHETQYF
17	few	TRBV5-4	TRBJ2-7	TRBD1	TGTGCCAGCAGCGAAGAGGCGACAGGGCCCAACTTTTACGAGCAGTACTTC	CASSEEATGPNFYEQYF
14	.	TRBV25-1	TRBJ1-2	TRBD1	TGTGCCAGCACGGGGACAGGGGGTACTTATGGCTACACCTTC	CASTGTGGTYGYTF
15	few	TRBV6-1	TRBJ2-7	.	TGTGCCAGCAGTGAGACATACAGGAGCTCCTACGAGCAGTACTTC	CASSETYRSSYEQYF
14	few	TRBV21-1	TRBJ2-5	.	TGTGCCAGCACCCAATGGGGCTACCAAGAGACCCAGTACTTC	CASTQWGYQETQYF
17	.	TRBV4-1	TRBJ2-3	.	TGCGCCAGCAGCCAACCTAGGGCCTCTAGCGGAGGGGGTACGCAGTATTTT	CASSQPRASSGGGTQYF
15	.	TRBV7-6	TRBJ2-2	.	TGTGCCAGCAGCTTGTGGACAGCGAACACCGGGGAGCTGTTTTTT	CASSLWTANTGELFF
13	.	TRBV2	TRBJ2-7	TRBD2	TGTGCCAGCAGTGAAACTAGCGGGAGTAGGGGAAGGTTC	CASSETSGSRGRF
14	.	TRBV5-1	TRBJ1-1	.	TGCGCCAGCAGCTTCTCGGGTACTGGTACTGAAGCTTTCTTT	CASSFSGTGTEAFF
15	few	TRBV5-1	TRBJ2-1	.	TGCGCCAGCAGCTTAGGAGGGGAGAACTACAATGAGCAGTTCTTC	CASSLGGENYNEQFF
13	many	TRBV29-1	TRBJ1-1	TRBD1	TGCAGCGTCCCGGGACAGGGGGCCACTGAAGCTTTCTTT	CSVPGQGATEAFF
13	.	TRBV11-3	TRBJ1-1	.	TGTGCCAGCAGCTTGGCCTCGTACACTGAAGCTTTCTTT	CASSLASYTEAFF
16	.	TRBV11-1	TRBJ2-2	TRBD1	TGTGCCAGCAGCCCGGGACAGGGGGCTTCCATTGGGGAGCTGTTTTTT	CASSPGQGASIGELFF
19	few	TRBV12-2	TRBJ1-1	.	TGTGCAAGTCGCTTAGATCCAAGGACAGGGAAGGAATATAGCACTGAAGCTTTCTTT	CASRLDPRTGKEYSTEAFF